This section outlines one T cell receptor beta chain sequence together with its context. V lost 2 bases and J lost 7, with 14 bases in between. Germline lookup yields CDR1 MNHNS and CDR2 SASEGT. The CDR3 totals 15 residues. Measured with immunoSEQ multiplex PCR; TCRdb has only the in-frame clones, and not every one. This sample has 200,000 to 300,000 clones, with about four fifths found just once. This entry is derived from a study of blood T cell repertoires in COVID-19. The rearrangement links TRBV6-1 to TRBJ1-4; D is perhaps TRBD1 (5 bases). Sequenced input: peripheral blood. The sequence derives from a man aged 25 to 40 who had recovered from COVID-19. CDR3 sequence reads: CASSERGLAGEKLFF. The CDR3 coding sequence is TGTGCCAGCAGTGAAAGGGGCCTGGCAGGTGAAAAACTGTTTTTT.